This T cell receptor (beta chain) came from a study of CXCR3-negative and CXCR3-positive naive CD8 T cells. Study context: The study obtained 130 million to 150 million TRB reads, about 1.5 +/- 0.3 million per library.

Cells classed as naive CD8+ T cells were CD45RO-CCR7+CD27+CD95-. The CDR3 extends over 14 amino acids. Germline CDR1 and CDR2: MDHEN and SYDVKM. Findings and limits, study-wide: The TRBV-TRBJ usage of naive CXCR3-negative and CXCR3-positive cells was similar, but that of memory cells differed. Comparison of naive cells showed more hydrophobic TRB CDR3s in CXCR3-positive than in CXCR3-negative naive cells.

As to this clonotype: The antigen remains unidentified.

All TRB cDNA libraries came from 5' RACE performed with UMI labels. With the 5' RACE reads reprocessed, TCRdb shows one record per CDR3 protein and no DNA. Its table lists some 150,000 distinct CDR3 sequences. The source is a human donor in good health. Some clones in this sample may be carry-over from other donors' samples. The chain couples TRBV28 to TRBJ2-5; TCRdb's D gene call, TRBD2, goes unchecked for lack of DNA. Source material: naive CXCR3+ CD8+ T cells from blood. Subset denoted: CD45RO-CCR7+CD27+CD95- naive CD8+ T cells expressing CXCR3 (TNR3+). The CDR3 sequence: CASYSGGIQETQYF.